These 30 T cell receptor beta chains were all obtained from the same sample, sequenced in a study of blood T cell repertoires in COVID-19. Data came from immunoSEQ multiplex PCR; TCRdb stores just in-frame clones and leaves some out. The profile shows fewer than 150,000 clones, approximately 78% of them singletons. The sequencing sample was made of peripheral blood. Receptors were obtained from a man aged 55 to 70 who had recovered from COVID-19.

This clone was counted only a few times. This rearrangement joins TRBV10-3 to TRBJ2-3, with 7 bases that match TRBD2. The germline V gene has CDR1 ENHRY and CDR2 SYGVKD. The V gene end was trimmed by 0 bases and the J gene end by 3 bases; junction bases not matched to a gene: 9. This CDR3 has 17 residues. The CDR3 coding sequence is TGTGCCATCAGTGAGTCGGAGGCTAGCGGTTGGACAGATACGCAGTATTTT. This codes for CAISESEASGWTDTQYF.

The chain has TRBV5-1 and TRBJ1-5; a weak D match, TRBD1 (6 bases). With 4 bases removed from V and 4 bases from J, the gap between germline ends came to 9 bases. This CDR3 region has 13 residues. Germline V CDR1 and CDR2: SGHRS, YFSETQ. CDR3 protein: CASSLGTNQPQHF. In nucleotides, the CDR3 is TGCGCCAGCAGCCTGGGGACAAATCAGCCCCAGCATTTT.

The chain couples TRBV9 to TRBJ2-5; 7 positions match TRBD2. The CDR3 extends over 14 amino acids. CDR1 is SGDLS, CDR2 YYNGEE, per germline. The V and J ends lost 4 bases and 0 bases, in that order; junction bases with no gene match: 3. Written as DNA, the CDR3 is TGTGCCAGCAGCAGCGGGGATTACCAAGAGACCCAGTACTTC. This codes for CASSSGDYQETQYF.

This clone has just one count. The J gene is TRBJ1-1, the V gene TRBV10-3, with a weak D call TRBD1 (5 bases). The germline gives CDR1 ENHRY, CDR2 SYGVKD. Trimming pared 3 bases from V and 5 bases from J, leaving 16 bases between. The CDR3 totals 15 residues. CDR3 sequence: CAISESTGGVTEAFF. CDR3 nucleotide sequence: TGTGCCATCAGTGAAAGTACCGGAGGGGTAACTGAAGCTTTCTTT.

The V and J genes are TRBV4-3 and TRBJ1-5, with 8 bases identical to TRBD1. V was pared by 1 base and J by 6 bases, with 5 bases of the junction left unmatched. The germline V gene has CDR1 LGHNA and CDR2 YSLEER. The CDR3 has 15 amino acids. CDR3 DNA sequence: TGCGCCAGCAGCCAAGGGTTCAGGGGGCCTCAGCCCCAGCATTTT. As protein: CASSQGFRGPQPQHF.

The chain links TRBV19 to TRBJ2-4, with 9 bases that match TRBD1. The germline V gene has CDR1 LNHDA and CDR2 SQIVND (reference sequence). V shed 5 bases and J 1 base; nucleotides not matched to a gene: 3. There are 15 residues in the CDR3. CDR3 in DNA: TGTGCCAGTAGTGGTACAGGGGGCGCCAAAAACATTCAGTACTTC. Protein sequence: CASSGTGGAKNIQYF.

In this sample, this clone turned up once. The V and J genes are TRBV19 and TRBJ1-5; tentative D call: TRBD1 (5 bases). CDR1 is LNHDA and CDR2 is SQIVND in the germline V gene (reference sequence). Deletions cut 3 bases from V and 6 bases from J, with 12 bases between. The CDR3 is made up of 14 amino acids. The CDR3 reads CASSMGQGPQPQHF. The CDR3 bases are TGTGCCAGTAGTATGGGCCAGGGCCCTCAGCCCCAGCATTTT.

This rearrangement joins TRBV19 to TRBJ1-1, with D perhaps matching TRBD1 (6 bases). CDR1 LNHDA and CDR2 SQIVND come from the germline V gene (reference sequence). This CDR3 has 13 residues. Between the trimmed V and J ends, which lost 6 bases and 1 base, there was a span of 9 bases. The CDR3 bases are TGTGCCAGTAGGACGACAGGGAACACTGAAGCTTTCTTT. It codes for CASRTTGNTEAFF. Drawing the rest from reference TRBV19 and TRBJ1-1, the complete variable domain is DGGITQSPKYLFRKEGQNVTLSCEQNLNHDAMYWYRQDPGQGLRLIYYSQIVNDFQKGDIAEGYSVSREKKESFPLTVTSAQKNPTAFYLCASRTTGNTEAFFGQGTRLTVV.

This chain uses TRBV9 with TRBJ2-2; D may be TRBD2 (6 bases). Per the germline V gene, CDR1 is SGDLS and CDR2 is YYNGEE. V was trimmed by 3 bases and J by 5 bases, leaving 23 bases between them. This CDR3 has 18 residues. The CDR3 coding sequence is TGTGCCAGCAGCGATCCCCGCGGTGGGCCTGGGGGGACCGGGGAGCTGTTTTTT. It is translated as CASSDPRGGPGGTGELFF.

The chain employs TRBV10-3 and TRBJ2-7; 11 nucleotides agree with TRBD1. V shed 6 bases and J 6 bases; nucleotides not matched to a gene: 7. Per germline, CDR1 ENHRY and CDR2 SYGVKD. The CDR3 sequence is 14 residues long. The CDR3, as DNA: TGTGCCATCAGGGCGGGACAGGGGGGAGGCGAGCAGTACTTC. Protein product: CAIRAGQGGGEQYF.

This clone is a singleton in its sample. CDR3 loop: CASSRLFDRDGYTF. The CDR3 nucleotides read TGTGCCAGTAGTAGACTATTTGACAGGGACGGCTACACCTTC. The rearrangement links TRBV19 to TRBJ1-2; 7 bases line up with TRBD1. V was pared by 4 bases and J by 8 bases, with 10 bases of the junction left unmatched. CDR1 LNHDA and CDR2 SQIVND come from the germline V gene (reference sequence). The CDR3 contains 14 residues.

The V and J genes are TRBV5-5 and TRBJ1-2, with no clear D. V lost 2 bases and J lost 8, with 16 bases in between. Germline V gene lookup returns CDR1 SGHKS and CDR2 YYEKEE (reference sequence). The CDR3 length is 14 residues. Here the CDR3 reads CASSLAVGEEGYTF. CDR3 DNA: TGTGCCAGCAGCTTAGCGGTCGGCGAGGAAGGCTACACCTTC.

The chain links TRBV6-5 to TRBJ1-6; the D gene is possibly TRBD1 (6 bases). This CDR3 spans 15 amino acids. Trimming removed 0 bases at V and 8 bases at J, with 11 bases between. Germline values: CDR1 MNHEY, CDR2 SVGAGI. CDR3 protein: CASSYSGQTYSPLHF. The CDR3 DNA reads TGTGCCAGCAGTTACTCGGGACAAACATATTCACCCCTCCACTTT.

This chain joins TRBV20-1 and TRBJ2-5; 7 bases align to TRBD1. Germline lookup yields CDR1 DFQATT and CDR2 SNEGSKA (reference sequence). This CDR3 has 15 residues. Unmatched junction bases numbered 8, after V lost 3 bases and J lost 1 base. This CDR3 reads CSASTGGQAQETQYF. In DNA, the CDR3 is TGCAGTGCTAGTACCGGCGGACAGGCCCAAGAGACCCAGTACTTC.

The chain couples TRBV5-1 to TRBJ2-7, with 7 nucleotides matching TRBD1. Germline loops: CDR1 SGHRS, CDR2 YFSETQ. The CDR3 runs to 11 residues. V shed 7 bases, J shed 6 bases, and the junction held 4 bases outside the gene matches. The CDR3 DNA reads as TGCGCCAGCCGGGACAGTGTCGAGCAGTACTTC. It encodes CASRDSVEQYF. The full variable domain, in which reference TRBV5-1 and TRBJ2-7 provide the parts outside the CDR3, is KAGVTQTPRYLIKTRGQQVTLSCSPISGHRSVSWYQQTPGQGLQFLFEYFSETQRNKGNFPGRFSGRQFSNSRSEMNVSTLELGDSALYLCASRDSVEQYFGPGTRLTVT.

The chain combines TRBV19 with TRBJ2-3; 8 positions match TRBD2. V shed 8 bases and J 2 bases; nucleotides not matched to a gene: 6. The CDR3 spans 14 residues. The germline V gene has CDR1 LNHDA and CDR2 SQIVND (reference sequence). CDR3 region: CASGVAGITDTQYF. Here the CDR3 DNA reads TGTGCCAGTGGGGTAGCGGGGATCACAGATACGCAGTATTTT.

The chain employs TRBV2 and TRBJ2-3, with 8 bases fitting TRBD2. Germline V gene lookup returns CDR1 SNHLY and CDR2 FYNNEI. This CDR3 comprises 14 residues. Trimming at V came to 5 bases and at J to 2 bases, leaving 3 bases not matched to a gene. CDR3 protein: CASSTSGFTDTQYF. CDR3 sequence (DNA): TGTGCCAGCAGTACTAGCGGCTTCACAGATACGCAGTATTTT.

The chain recombines TRBV30 with TRBJ1-6; tentative D call: TRBD1 (6 bases). The germline V gene encodes CDR1 GTSNPN and CDR2 SVGIG (reference sequence). The CDR3 has 17 residues. V gave up 0 bases and J gave up 8 bases, with 20 bases separating them. CDR3 region: CAWSVPQTGNLYSPLHF. The CDR3 DNA reads as TGTGCCTGGAGTGTACCCCAGACAGGAAACCTTTATTCACCCCTCCACTTT.

The chain has TRBV30 and TRBJ1-3; 7 positions agree with TRBD1. Trimming took 5 bases from V and 2 from J; bases not matched to a gene: 6. CDR1 is GTSNPN, CDR2 SVGIG, per germline (reference sequence). The CDR3 is 14 residues long. As DNA, the CDR3 is TGTGCCTGGTCCGCCGACAGGGCTGGAAACACCATATATTTT. Amino acid sequence: CAWSADRAGNTIYF.

The gene calls are TRBV5-6 and TRBJ1-1, with D possibly matching TRBD1 (6 bases). The germline V gene encodes CDR1 SGHDT and CDR2 YYEEEE. The CDR3 runs to 16 residues. Between the trimmed V and J ends, which lost 5 bases and 0 bases, there was a span of 17 bases. CDR3 coding DNA: TGTGCCAGCAGTCTCAGGGCAGGGGCGATGAACACTGAAGCTTTCTTT. Translating it yields CASSLRAGAMNTEAFF.

The chain combines TRBV2 with TRBJ1-5, with 7 bases identical to TRBD1. The CDR3 consists of 15 residues. The germline gives CDR1 SNHLY, CDR2 FYNNEI. V dropped 7 bases and J dropped 7; count of bases not matched to a gene: 13. CDR3 residues: CASIFDRVTGQPQHF. The CDR3 DNA reads TGTGCCAGCATATTCGACAGGGTGACGGGCCAGCCCCAGCATTTT.

This clone has at least ten counts. This sample includes further DNA sequences coding for the same CDR3. This chain uses TRBV27 with TRBJ2-6, with no clear D. The CDR3 runs to 15 residues. Germline V CDR1 and CDR2: MNHEY, SMNVEV (reference sequence). The V gene lost 5 bases and the J gene lost 0 bases, with 8 bases spanning the gap. Written as DNA, the CDR3 is TGTGCCAGCAGTCCACGAGGCTCTGGGGCCAACGTCCTGACTTTC. It codes for CASSPRGSGANVLTF. The complete variable domain, with remaining parts taken from reference TRBV27 and TRBJ2-6, reads EAQVTQNPRYLITVTGKKLTVTCSQNMNHEYMSWYRQDPGLGLRQIYYSMNVEVTDKGDVPEGYKVSRKEKRNFPLILESPSPNQTSLYFCASSPRGSGANVLTFGAGSRLTVL.

In regard to this clone: Additional DNA sequences in this sample encode the identical CDR3. This sequence joins TRBV7-2 and TRBJ1-1, with 7 bases identical to TRBD1. CDR1 is SGHTA, CDR2 FQGNSA, per germline. Trimming removed 5 bases from V and 0 bases from J; junction bases left unmatched: 3. This CDR3 contains 14 residues. The CDR3 sequence: CASSLQGMNTEAFF. The CDR3 DNA is TGTGCCAGCAGCCTACAGGGGATGAACACTGAAGCTTTCTTT. The whole variable domain, remainder taken from reference TRBV7-2 and TRBJ1-1, is GAGVSQSPSNKVTEKGKDVELRCDPISGHTALYWYRQSLGQGLEFLIYFQGNSAPDKSGLPSDRFSAERTGGSVSTLTIQRTQQEDSAVYLCASSLQGMNTEAFFGQGTRLTVV.

Only one count was recorded for this clone. The chain links TRBV30 to TRBJ2-1; TRBD2 matches 7 bases. The CDR3 is 14 amino acids. J was trimmed by 10 bases and V by 0 bases; bases with no gene match: 9. Germline V gene data show CDR1 as GTSNPN and CDR2 as SVGIG (reference sequence). CDR3 sequence: CAWSVILQRGEQFF. CDR3 DNA sequence: TGTGCCTGGAGTGTGATACTGCAGCGGGGCGAGCAGTTCTTC. Drawing the rest from reference TRBV30 and TRBJ2-1, the complete variable domain is SQTIHQWPATLVQPVGSPLSLECTVEGTSNPNLYWYRQAAGRGLQLLFYSVGIGQISSEVPQNLSASRPQDRQFILSSKKLLLSDSGFYLCAWSVILQRGEQFFGPGTRLTVL.

V gene TRBV19 combines with J gene TRBJ2-7; 9 bases line up with TRBD1. Per the germline V gene, CDR1 is LNHDA and CDR2 is SQIVND (reference sequence). Losses at the gene ends were 4 bases for V and 0 bases for J; bases not matched to a gene: 1. This CDR3 is built from 14 residues. CDR3 DNA sequence: TGTGCCAGTAGTAGGGGACAGGGCTCCTACGAGCAGTACTTC. Its translation: CASSRGQGSYEQYF.

The DNA for the CDR3 is TGCGCCAGCAGCCAATCCACGGGAGACGCTCAGCCCCAGCATTTT. It specifies CASSQSTGDAQPQHF. The gene calls are TRBV4-3 and TRBJ1-5; D not certain. This CDR3 is built from 15 residues. V lost 2 bases, J lost 6 bases, and 14 bases lay in between. In germline, CDR1 is LGHNA, CDR2 YSLEER.

The chain employs TRBV6-5 and TRBJ2-7; 8 nucleotides agree with TRBD2. CDR3 size: 13 residues. The trim removed 4 bases at V and 7 bases at J, leaving 6 bases unmatched. Germline-derived CDR1 and CDR2 are MNHEY and SVGAGI. CDR3 nucleotide sequence: TGTGCCAGCAGTTCCACTCGGGAGGGGGAGCAGTACTTC. This gives the protein CASSSTREGEQYF.

The chain has TRBV19 and TRBJ1-1; TRBD1 is a possible D gene (5 bases). Deletions cut 5 bases from V and 4 bases from J, with 17 bases between. CDR1 LNHDA and CDR2 SQIVND come from the germline V gene (reference sequence). CDR3 length: 15 amino acids. The CDR3 reads CASSPARGGGTEAFF. CDR3 in DNA: TGTGCCAGTAGTCCCGCGAGGGGAGGTGGCACTGAAGCTTTCTTT.

The J gene is TRBJ1-1, the V gene TRBV2, with TRBD1 as a possible D gene (5 bases). CDR1 is SNHLY, CDR2 FYNNEI, per germline. The CDR3 has 15 residues. V lost 2 bases and J lost 1, with 11 bases in between. The chain's CDR3 is CASSEFAGRNTEAFF. The DNA for the CDR3 is TGTGCCAGCAGTGAATTTGCAGGGCGGAACACTGAAGCTTTCTTT.

V is TRBV5-1 and J is TRBJ2-5; TRBD2 agrees at 8 bases. The CDR3 has 13 residues. Looked up from germline, CDR1 is SGHRS and CDR2 is YFSETQ. With 4 bases clipped from V and 3 bases from J, the junction kept 2 bases outside the gene matches. CDR3 loop: CASSPGGKETQYF. DNA of the CDR3: TGCGCCAGCAGCCCGGGAGGGAAAGAGACCCAGTACTTC.